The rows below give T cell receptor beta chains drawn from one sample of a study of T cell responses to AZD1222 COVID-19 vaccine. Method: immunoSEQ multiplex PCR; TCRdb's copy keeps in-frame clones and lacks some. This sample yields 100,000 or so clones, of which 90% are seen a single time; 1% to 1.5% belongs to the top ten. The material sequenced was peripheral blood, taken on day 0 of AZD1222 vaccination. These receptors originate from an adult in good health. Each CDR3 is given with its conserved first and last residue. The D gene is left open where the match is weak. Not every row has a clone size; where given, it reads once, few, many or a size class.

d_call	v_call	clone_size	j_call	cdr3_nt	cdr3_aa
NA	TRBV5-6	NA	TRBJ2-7	TGTGCCAGCAGCTTAACAAGAATCAGCGAGCAGTACTTC	CASSLTRISEQYF
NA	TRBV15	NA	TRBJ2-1	TGTGCCACCAGCGGATCAGTCCTTTTACGTAATGAGCAGTTCTTC	CATSGSVLLRNEQFF
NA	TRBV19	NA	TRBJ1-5	TGTGCCAGTAGTCTCGACAGTTATAGCAATCAGCCCCAGCATTTT	CASSLDSYSNQPQHF
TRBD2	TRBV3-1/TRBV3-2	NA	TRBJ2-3	TGTGCCAGCAGCCAATCAAGGGCTAGCGGGGTGAATACGCAGTATTTT	CASSQSRASGVNTQYF
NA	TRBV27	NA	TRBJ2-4	TGTGCCAGCAGTTTGTGGGGGGGGCTAGCCAAAAACATTCAGTACTTC	CASSLWGGLAKNIQYF
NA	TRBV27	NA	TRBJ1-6	TGTGCCAGCAGTATTACAGGGACCGGGAGATGGTCACCCCTCCACTTT	CASSITGTGRWSPLHF
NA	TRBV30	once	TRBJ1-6	TGTGCCACCCGGATGGAAAGGGCTTCACCCCTCCACTTT	CATRMERASPLHF
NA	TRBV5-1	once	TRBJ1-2	TGCGCCAGCAGCTCAACCGGGACGGTCTCCTATGGCTACACCTTC	CASSSTGTVSYGYTF
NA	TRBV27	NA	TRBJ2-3	TGTGCCAGCAGTTTATCGCTAGGAATCACAGATACGCAGTATTTT	CASSLSLGITDTQYF
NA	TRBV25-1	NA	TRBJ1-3	TGTGCCAGCAGTTATGGAAACACCATATATTTT	CASSYGNTIYF
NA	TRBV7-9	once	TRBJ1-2	TGTGCCAGCAGCTTTGGGGAGGGGAGCTATGGCTACACCTTC	CASSFGEGSYGYTF
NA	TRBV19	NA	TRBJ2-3	TGTGCCAGTAGTCTAACGGGACTGGACACAGATACGCAGTATTTT	CASSLTGLDTDTQYF
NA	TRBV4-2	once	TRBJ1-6	TGTGCCAGCAGCCCGCGGGAGGCTTCGGATTCACCCCTCCACTTT	CASSPREASDSPLHF
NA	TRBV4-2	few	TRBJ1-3	TGTGCCAGCAGCCAAGATTCAGGAAACACCATATATTTT	CASSQDSGNTIYF
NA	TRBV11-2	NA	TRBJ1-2	TGTGCCAGCAGCTTGGAAGGGCGGGGCTATGGCTACACCTTC	CASSLEGRGYGYTF
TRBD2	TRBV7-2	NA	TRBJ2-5	TGTGCCAGCAGCTGGATAGCGGGGGTGGGGGAGACCCAGTACTTC	CASSWIAGVGETQYF
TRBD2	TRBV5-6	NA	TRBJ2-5	TGTGCCAGCAGCCGCACTAGCGGGGGATCTCAGACCCAGTACTTC	CASSRTSGGSQTQYF
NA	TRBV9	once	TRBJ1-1	TGTGCCAGCAGCGCCTTTACGAACACTGAAGCTTTCTTT	CASSAFTNTEAFF
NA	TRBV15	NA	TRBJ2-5	TGTGCCACCAGCAGAGACGCGTCAGAGGGAGAGACCCAGTACTTC	CATSRDASEGETQYF
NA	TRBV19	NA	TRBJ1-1	TGTGCCAGTAGTATAGATCTCCGGGACCCCCCTGAAGCTTTCTTT	CASSIDLRDPPEAFF
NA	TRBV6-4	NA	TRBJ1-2	TGTGCCAGCAGTGACTTCGGAGGCTATGGCTACACCTTC	CASSDFGGYGYTF
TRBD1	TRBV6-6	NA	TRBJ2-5	TGTGCCAGCAACAGGGGGCTTGGAGAGACCCAGTACTTC	CASNRGLGETQYF
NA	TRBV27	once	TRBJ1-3	TGTGCCAGTCCCAATAATCAAGTTTCGGGAAACACCATATATTTT	CASPNNQVSGNTIYF
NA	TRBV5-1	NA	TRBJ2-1	TGCGCCAGCAGCCCCACTAGTAACAATGAGCAGTTCTTC	CASSPTSNNEQFF
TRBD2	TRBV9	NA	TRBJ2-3	TGTGCCAGCAGCCCGCCCCTCAGAGCTAGCGGGGGCACAGATACGCAGTATTTT	CASSPPLRASGGTDTQYF
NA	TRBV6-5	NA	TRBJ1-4	TGTGCCAGCAGTTACGATAACAACCAGAAACTGTTTTTT	CASSYDNNQKLFF
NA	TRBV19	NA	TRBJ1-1	TGTGCCAGTAGTATTTCTGGAGGCAGGGAAGCTTTCTTT	CASSISGGREAFF
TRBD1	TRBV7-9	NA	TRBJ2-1	TGTGCCAGCAGCCACCGGGACAGGGGGTGGCAGACAGAGTTCTTC	CASSHRDRGWQTEFF
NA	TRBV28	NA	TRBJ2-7	TGTGCCAGCAGTTTAAATTTAGGGGAGATCTGGAACGACGAGCAGTACTTC	CASSLNLGEIWNDEQYF
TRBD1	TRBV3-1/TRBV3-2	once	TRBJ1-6	TGTGCCAGCACCGGACAGGGGTTGGGTTCACCCCTCCACTTT	CASTGQGLGSPLHF
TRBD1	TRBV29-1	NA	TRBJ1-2	TGCAGCGCCCCACAGGGGCGGTATGGCTACACCTTC	CSAPQGRYGYTF
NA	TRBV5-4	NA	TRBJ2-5	TGTGCCAGCAGCTTGGGGCAGGGCGAAGAGACCCAGTACTTC	CASSLGQGEETQYF
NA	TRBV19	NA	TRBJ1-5	TGTGCCAGTAGGTGGGGCTATAGCAATCAGCCCCAGCATTTT	CASRWGYSNQPQHF
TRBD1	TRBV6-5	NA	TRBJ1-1	TGTGCCAGCAGAGTTCGACAGGGTGGGGCTGAAGCTTTCTTT	CASRVRQGGAEAFF
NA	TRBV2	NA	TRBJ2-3	TGTGCCAGCAGTTCCCTATCCACAGATACGCAGTATTTT	CASSSLSTDTQYF
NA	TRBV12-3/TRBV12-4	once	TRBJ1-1	TGTGCCAGCAGTTTGGACCCCGGCGCTGAAGCTTTCTTT	CASSLDPGAEAFF
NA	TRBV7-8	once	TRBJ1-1	TGTGCCAGCGGAACACGGATGAACACTGAAGCTTTCTTT	CASGTRMNTEAFF
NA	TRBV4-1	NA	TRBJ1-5	TGCGCCAGCAGCCAAGTAACGGGGGCCAATCAGCCCCAGCATTTT	CASSQVTGANQPQHF
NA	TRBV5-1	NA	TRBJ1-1	TGCGCCAGCAGCTTGGACGACAGGTTGGAAGCTTTCTTT	CASSLDDRLEAFF
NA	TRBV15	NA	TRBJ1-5	TGTGCCACCAGCAGAGATGGGCGGGGGCATCAGCCCCAGCATTTT	CATSRDGRGHQPQHF
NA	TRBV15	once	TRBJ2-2	TGTGCCACCAGCAGAGAATCAGGGGACACCGGGGAGCTGTTTTTT	CATSRESGDTGELFF
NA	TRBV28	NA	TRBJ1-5	TGTGCCAGCAGTTTCCCGAGACAGGATAGCAATCAGCCCCAGCATTTT	CASSFPRQDSNQPQHF
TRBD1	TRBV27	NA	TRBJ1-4	TGTGCCAGGGCAGGGGGCTGGGAGGAAAAACTGTTTTTT	CARAGGWEEKLFF
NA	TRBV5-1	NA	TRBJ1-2	TGCGCCAGCAGCCGTGCCGGGGATGGCTACACCTTC	CASSRAGDGYTF
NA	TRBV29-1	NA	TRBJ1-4	TGCAGCGCCGCATATAATGAAAAACTGTTTTTT	CSAAYNEKLFF
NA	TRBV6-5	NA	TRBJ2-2	TGTGCCAGCAGTTACTCGCTAGTTACCGGGGAGCTGTTTTTT	CASSYSLVTGELFF
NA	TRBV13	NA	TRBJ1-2	TGTGCCAGCAGCCCCCTGGGGGGACCCCATGGCTACACCTTC	CASSPLGGPHGYTF
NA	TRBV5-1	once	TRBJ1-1	TGCGCCAGCAGCCCCGGAGGGGGAGAGGGCACTGAAGCTTTCTTT	CASSPGGGEGTEAFF
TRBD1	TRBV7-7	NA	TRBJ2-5	TGTGCCAGCAGCGGATCGCCGGGACAGAAAGAGACCCAGTACTTC	CASSGSPGQKETQYF